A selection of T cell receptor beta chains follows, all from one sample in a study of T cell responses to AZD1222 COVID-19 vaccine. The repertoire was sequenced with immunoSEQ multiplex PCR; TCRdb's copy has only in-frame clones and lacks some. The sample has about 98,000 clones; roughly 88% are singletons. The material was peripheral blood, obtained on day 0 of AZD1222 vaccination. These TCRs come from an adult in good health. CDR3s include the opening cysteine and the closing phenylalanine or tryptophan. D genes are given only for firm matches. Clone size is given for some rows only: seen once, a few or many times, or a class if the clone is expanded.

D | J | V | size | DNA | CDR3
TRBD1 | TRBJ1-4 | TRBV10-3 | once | TGTGCCATCAGTCCCGGGACAGGGACTAATGAAAAACTGTTTTTT | CAISPGTGTNEKLFF
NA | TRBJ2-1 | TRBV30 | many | TGTGCCTGGAGTGTTGCGGGGCCGGGATACAATGAGCAGTTCTTC | CAWSVAGPGYNEQFF
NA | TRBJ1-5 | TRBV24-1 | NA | TGTGCCACCAGTGAGGGACGAATCCAGCATTTT | CATSEGRIQHF
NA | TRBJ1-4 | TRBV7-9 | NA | TGTGCCAGCAGCCCTCCGGCCAGGTCTAATGAAAAACTGTTTTTT | CASSPPARSNEKLFF
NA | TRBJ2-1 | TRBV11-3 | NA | TGTGCCAGCAGCCCCTATACTGACTACAATGAGCAGTTCTTC | CASSPYTDYNEQFF
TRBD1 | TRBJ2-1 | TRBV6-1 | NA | TGTGCCAGCAGTGCCTCCGGGACAGGGGATGTCGGTGAGCAGTTCTTC | CASSASGTGDVGEQFF
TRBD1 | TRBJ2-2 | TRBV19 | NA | TGTGCCAGTACCCCCCAGGGACAGGGGACGAACACCGGGGAGCTGTTTTTT | CASTPQGQGTNTGELFF
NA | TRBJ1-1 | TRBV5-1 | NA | TGCGCCAGCAGCCCCCGAGGCAGCGATAAAGTCAGGATGAACACTGAAGCTTTCTTT | CASSPRGSDKVRMNTEAFF
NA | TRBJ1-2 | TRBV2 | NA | TGTGCCAGCAGTGAACTACAGGAGATTGGCTACACCTTC | CASSELQEIGYTF
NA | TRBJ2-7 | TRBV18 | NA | TGTGCCAGCTCACCAAGGCAGGGAGGAAGCTACGAGCAGTACTTC | CASSPRQGGSYEQYF
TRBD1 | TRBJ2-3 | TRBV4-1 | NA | TGCGCCAGCAGCCAAGACGGGACAGCCAGCACAGATACGCAGTATTTT | CASSQDGTASTDTQYF
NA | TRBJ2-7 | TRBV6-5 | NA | TGTGCCAGCAGTTACCCTAGTAAGACCTACGAGCAGTACTTC | CASSYPSKTYEQYF
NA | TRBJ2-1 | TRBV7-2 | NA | TGTGCCAGCAGCTTAGTCGGGAGTTTTGAGCAGTTCTTC | CASSLVGSFEQFF
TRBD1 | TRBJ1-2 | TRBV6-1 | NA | TGTGCCAGCAGTGAGACAGGGGGCTATGGCTACACCTTC | CASSETGGYGYTF
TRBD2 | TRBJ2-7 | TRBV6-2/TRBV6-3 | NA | TGTGCCAGCAGTTATTGGCGGGAGTGGAGAAGCTACGAGCAGTACTTC | CASSYWREWRSYEQYF
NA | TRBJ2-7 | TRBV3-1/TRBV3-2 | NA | TGTGCCAGCAGCAGAAGCGCAGACGAGCAGTACTTC | CASSRSADEQYF
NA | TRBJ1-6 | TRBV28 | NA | TGTGCCAGCAGTTTAGGAGGGGCCGATAATTCACCCCTCCACTTT | CASSLGGADNSPLHF
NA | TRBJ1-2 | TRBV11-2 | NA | TGTGCCAGCAGCTTAACGACAGTACTTTATACTAGTGGCTACACCTTC | CASSLTTVLYTSGYTF
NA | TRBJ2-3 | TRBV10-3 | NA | TGTGCCATCTTCAGTGACAGTCAGAATACGCAGTATTTT | CAIFSDSQNTQYF
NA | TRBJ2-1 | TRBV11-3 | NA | TGTGCCAGCAGCTTAGACCAGGGGGGATCCTTCTCCTACAATGAGCAGTTCTTC | CASSLDQGGSFSYNEQFF
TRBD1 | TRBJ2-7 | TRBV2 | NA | TGTGCCTCCGCGGGACAGGGAATGTACGAGCAGTACTTC | CASAGQGMYEQYF
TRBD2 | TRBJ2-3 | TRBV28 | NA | TGTGCCAGCAGTCAGACTAGCGGGACGACAGATACGCAGTATTTT | CASSQTSGTTDTQYF
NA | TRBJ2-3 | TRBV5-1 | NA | TGCGCCAGCAGCACTGGACCCGTCACAGATACGCAGTATTTT | CASSTGPVTDTQYF
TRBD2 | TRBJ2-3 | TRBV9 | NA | TGTGCCAGCAGCGTAGACAAGGGCGGGAGGACAGATACGCAGTATTTT | CASSVDKGGRTDTQYF
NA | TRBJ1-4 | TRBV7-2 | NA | TGTGCAGAGTCTGGGACAACTAATGAAAAACTGTTTTTT | CAESGTTNEKLFF
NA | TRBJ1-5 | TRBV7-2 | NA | TGTGCCAGCAGCCCCCGAGGGGGTAGCAATCAGCCCCAGCATTTT | CASSPRGGSNQPQHF
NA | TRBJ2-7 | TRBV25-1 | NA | TGTGCCAGCAGTCTGGGGACCTACGAGCAGTACTTC | CASSLGTYEQYF
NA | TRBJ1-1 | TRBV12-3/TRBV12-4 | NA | TGTGCCAGCAGTTTGCCAGGGGACACTGAAGCTTTCTTT | CASSLPGDTEAFF
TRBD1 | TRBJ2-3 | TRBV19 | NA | TGTGCCAGTAGTCCTACATCTAGCGGACAGGGGGCAGATACGCAGTATTTT | CASSPTSSGQGADTQYF
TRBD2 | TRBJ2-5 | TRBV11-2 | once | TGTGCCAGCAGCTGGGGGGGATTAGAGACCCAGTACTTC | CASSWGGLETQYF
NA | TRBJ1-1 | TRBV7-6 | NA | TGTGCCAGCAGCCATTCCGACAAACCAACTGAAGCTTTCTTT | CASSHSDKPTEAFF
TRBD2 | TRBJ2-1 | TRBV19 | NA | TGTGCCAGTAGTATAATTAGGACTAGCGGGACCGATGAGCAGTTCTTC | CASSIIRTSGTDEQFF
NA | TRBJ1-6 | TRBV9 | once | TGTGCCAGCAGCGTAGGCGGGGGACAATCACCCCTCCACTTT | CASSVGGGQSPLHF
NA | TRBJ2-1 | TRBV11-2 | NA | TGTGCCAGCAGCTTAAGACTAAGCGGGCTATACAATGAGCAGTTCTTC | CASSLRLSGLYNEQFF
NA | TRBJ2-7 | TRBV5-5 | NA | TGTGCCAGCAGTTACAGTTACGAGCAGTACTTC | CASSYSYEQYF
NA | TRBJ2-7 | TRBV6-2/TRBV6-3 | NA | TGTGCCAGCAGTTCCGTACCGGGACGTGGGATCTACTACGAGCAGTACTTC | CASSSVPGRGIYYEQYF
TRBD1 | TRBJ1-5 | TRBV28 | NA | TGTGCCAGCAGCAAGGGACAGGGGGCAAGTCAGCCCCAGCATTTT | CASSKGQGASQPQHF
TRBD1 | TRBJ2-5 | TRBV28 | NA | TGTGCCAGCGTAAGACAGGGCTTACAAGAGACCCAGTACTTC | CASVRQGLQETQYF
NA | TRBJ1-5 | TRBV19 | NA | TGTGCCAGTAGTCAAATAAATCAGCCCCAGCATTTT | CASSQINQPQHF
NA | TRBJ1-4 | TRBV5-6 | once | TGTGCCAGCAGCTTGGGCATAATTAATGAAAAACTGTTTTTT | CASSLGIINEKLFF
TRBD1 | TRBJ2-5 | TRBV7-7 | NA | TGTGCTAGCAGCTTAGACTTCACAGGGGGCGGGGAGACCCAGTACTTC | CASSLDFTGGGETQYF
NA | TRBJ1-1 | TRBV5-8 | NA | TGTGCCAGCAGCTTGTACGCCCGGGGCACTGAAGCTTTCTTT | CASSLYARGTEAFF
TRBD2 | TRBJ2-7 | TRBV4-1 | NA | TGCGCCAGCAGCCGATCCCTAGCGGAGTACGAGCAGTACTTC | CASSRSLAEYEQYF
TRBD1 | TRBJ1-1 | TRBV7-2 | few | TGTGCCAGCAGGTCCCCCGCGGTGGACAGGGGTTCTGAAGCTTTCTTT | CASRSPAVDRGSEAFF
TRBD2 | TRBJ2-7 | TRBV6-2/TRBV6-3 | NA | TGTGCCAGCAGTTCTAGCGGGAGCTTTAGTTACGAGCAGTACTTC | CASSSSGSFSYEQYF
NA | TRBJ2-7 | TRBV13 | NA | TGTGCCAGCAGCTTACCCCCGGGAGAGGGTAGGTACGAGCAGTACTTC | CASSLPPGEGRYEQYF
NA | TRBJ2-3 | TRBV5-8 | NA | TGTGCCAGCAGCCCGGGAGCTACGCAGTATTTT | CASSPGATQYF
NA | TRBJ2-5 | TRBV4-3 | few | TGCGCCAGCAGCCAAGATATAGAACGAGAGACCCAGTACTTC | CASSQDIERETQYF
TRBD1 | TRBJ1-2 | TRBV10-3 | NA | TGTGCCATCACGGGACAGGATGAAGGCTACACCTTC | CAITGQDEGYTF
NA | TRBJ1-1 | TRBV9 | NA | TGTGCCAGCAGCGCGCTAGGGGGGAACACTGAAGCTTTCTTT | CASSALGGNTEAFF
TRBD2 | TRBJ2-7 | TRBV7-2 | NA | TGTGCCAGCAGCCAGACTAGCGGGAGATGGAACGAGCAGTACTTC | CASSQTSGRWNEQYF
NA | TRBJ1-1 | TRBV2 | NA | TGTGCCAGCAGTGAGTTTGACGGAAACACTGAAGCTTTCTTT | CASSEFDGNTEAFF
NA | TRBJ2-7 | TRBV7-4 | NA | TGTGCCAGCAGCTACCCCCAGGGATCCAGGGGGGGCGAGCAGTACTTC | CASSYPQGSRGGEQYF
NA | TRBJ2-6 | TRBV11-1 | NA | TGTGCCAGCAGCCCCCAGGGCTCTGGGGCCAACGTCCTGACTTTC | CASSPQGSGANVLTF
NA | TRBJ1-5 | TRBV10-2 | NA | TGCGCCAGCAGTCAGTCCGCTCAGCCCCAGCATTTT | CASSQSAQPQHF
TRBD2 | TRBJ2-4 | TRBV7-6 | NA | TGTGCCAGCAGCTTTGCGCTAGGGACTAGCGGTTCCAAAAACATTCAGTACTTC | CASSFALGTSGSKNIQYF
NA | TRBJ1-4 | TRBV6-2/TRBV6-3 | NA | TGTGCCAGCAGCCGTTACAGAAATGAAAAACTGTTTTTT | CASSRYRNEKLFF